These 4 T cell receptor beta chains originate from one sample sequenced in a study of T cells in Graves' hyperthyroidism and ophthalmopathy. What was amplified from RNA transcripts were TCR beta CDR3 regions. HTBI primers drove first-round RT-PCR of the TCR CDR3. A single record per CDR3 protein comes from TCRdb applying MiXCR to the multiplex PCR reads. The data show roughly 96,000 distinct CDR3 sequences, roughly 49% seen once. Sequenced sample: blood. The source is a woman aged 35 to 49 with Graves' hyperthyroidism.

The rearrangement joins TRBV15 to TRBJ2-5; 9 bases match TRBD1. The J segment lost 5 bases and the V segment lost 4 bases, leaving 5 bases of the junction unmatched. This CDR3 is built from 14 residues. Germline loops: CDR1 LNHNV, CDR2 YYDKDF (reference sequence). CDR3 nucleotides: TGTGCCACCAGCACGGGACAGGGTGCGGAGACCCAGTACTTC. Residues: CATSTGQGAETQYF.

V is TRBV2 and J is TRBJ1-1; 10 nucleotides agree with TRBD1. Trimming cost V 4 bases and J 2 bases; bases outside gene matches: 19. This CDR3 is 20 amino acids long. The V gene's germline CDR1 is SNHLY and CDR2 FYNNEI. The CDR3 region is CASSGESALRTGGGNTEAFF. CDR3 nucleotides: TGTGCCAGCAGTGGAGAATCCGCGCTTCGGACAGGGGGTGGAAACACTGAAGCTTTCTTT.

The rearrangement joins TRBV5-1 to TRBJ1-2; D uncertain. The germline CDR1 and CDR2 sequences are SGHRS and YFSETQ. The CDR3 contains 13 residues. V was clipped by 5 bases and J by 3 bases, with 11 bases between them. In nucleotides, the CDR3 is TGCGCCAGCAGTTTAGACCGGGACTATGGCTACACCTTC. Protein product: CASSLDRDYGYTF.

V and J are TRBV10-3 and TRBJ2-7; no firm D call. Looked up from germline, CDR1 is ENHRY and CDR2 is SYGVKD. This CDR3 is built from 14 residues. V gave up 4 bases and J gave up 0 bases, with 10 bases separating them. The CDR3 region is CAISARDLSYEQYF. The DNA for the CDR3 is TGTGCCATCAGTGCTAGAGACCTCTCCTACGAGCAGTACTTC.